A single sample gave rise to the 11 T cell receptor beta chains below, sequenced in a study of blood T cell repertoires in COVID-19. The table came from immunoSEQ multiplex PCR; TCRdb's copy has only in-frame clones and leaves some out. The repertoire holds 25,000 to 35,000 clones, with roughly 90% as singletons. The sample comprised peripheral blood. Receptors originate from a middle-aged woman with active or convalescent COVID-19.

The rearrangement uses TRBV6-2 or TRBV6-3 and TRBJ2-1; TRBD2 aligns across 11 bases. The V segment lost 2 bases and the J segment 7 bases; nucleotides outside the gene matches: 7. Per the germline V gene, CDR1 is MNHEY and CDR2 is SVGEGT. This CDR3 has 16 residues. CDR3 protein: CASSYAGLAERNEQFF. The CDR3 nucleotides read TGTGCCAGCAGTTACGCGGGACTAGCGGAGAGAAATGAGCAGTTCTTC.

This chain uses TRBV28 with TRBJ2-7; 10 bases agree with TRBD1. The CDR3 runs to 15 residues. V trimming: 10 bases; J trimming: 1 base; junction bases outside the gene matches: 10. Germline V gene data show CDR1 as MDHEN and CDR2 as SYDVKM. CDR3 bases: TGTGCCATCACGACAGGGGGCTCCCTATCCTACGAGCAGTACTTC. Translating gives CAITTGGSLSYEQYF. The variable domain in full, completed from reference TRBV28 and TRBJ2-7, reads DVKVTQSSRYLVKRTGEKVFLECVQDMDHENMFWYRQDPGLGLRLIYFSYDVKMKEKGDIPEGYSVSREKKERFSLILESASTNQTSMYLCAITTGGSLSYEQYFGPGTRLTVT.

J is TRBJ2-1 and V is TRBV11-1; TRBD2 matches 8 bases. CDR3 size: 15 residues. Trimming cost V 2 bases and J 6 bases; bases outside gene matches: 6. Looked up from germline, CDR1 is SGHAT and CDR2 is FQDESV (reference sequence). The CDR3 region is CASSLKAGDGNEQFF. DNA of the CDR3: TGTGCCAGCAGCTTAAAAGCGGGAGATGGCAATGAGCAGTTCTTC. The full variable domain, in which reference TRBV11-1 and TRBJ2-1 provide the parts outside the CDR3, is EAEVAQSPRYKITEKSQAVAFWCDPISGHATLYWYRQILGQGPELLVQFQDESVVDDSQLPKDRFSAERLKGVDSTLKIQPAELGDSAMYLCASSLKAGDGNEQFFGPGTRLTVL.

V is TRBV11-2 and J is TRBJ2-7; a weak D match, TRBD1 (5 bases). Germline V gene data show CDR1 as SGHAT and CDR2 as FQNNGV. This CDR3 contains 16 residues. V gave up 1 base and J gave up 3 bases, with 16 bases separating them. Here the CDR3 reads CASSLARTQGGYEQYF. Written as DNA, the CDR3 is TGTGCCAGCAGCTTAGCGCGGACGCAGGGTGGCTACGAGCAGTACTTC.

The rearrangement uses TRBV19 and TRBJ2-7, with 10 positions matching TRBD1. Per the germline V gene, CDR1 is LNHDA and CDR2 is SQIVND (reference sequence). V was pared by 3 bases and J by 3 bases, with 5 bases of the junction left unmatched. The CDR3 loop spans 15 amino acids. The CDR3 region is CASSISDRGSYEQYF. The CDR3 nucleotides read TGTGCCAGTAGTATTTCGGACAGGGGGAGCTACGAGCAGTACTTC.

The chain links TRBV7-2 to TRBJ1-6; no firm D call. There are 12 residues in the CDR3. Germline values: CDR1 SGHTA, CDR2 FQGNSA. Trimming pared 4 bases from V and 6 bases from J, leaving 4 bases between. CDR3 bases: TGTGCCAGCAGCTACTTTAATTCACCCCTCCACTTT. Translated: CASSYFNSPLHF.

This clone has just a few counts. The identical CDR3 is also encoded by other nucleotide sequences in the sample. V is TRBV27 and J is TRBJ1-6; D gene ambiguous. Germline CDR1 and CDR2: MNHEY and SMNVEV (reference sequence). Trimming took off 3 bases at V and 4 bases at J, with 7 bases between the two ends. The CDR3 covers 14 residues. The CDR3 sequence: CASSFRGYNSPLHF. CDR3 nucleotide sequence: TGTGCCAGCAGTTTCCGCGGGTATAATTCACCCCTCCACTTT.

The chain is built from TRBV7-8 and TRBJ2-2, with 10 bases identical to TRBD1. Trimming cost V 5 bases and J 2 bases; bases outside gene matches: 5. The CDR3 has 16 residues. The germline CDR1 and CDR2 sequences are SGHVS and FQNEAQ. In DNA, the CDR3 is TGTGCCAGCAGCCGACGGACAGGGGGTAACACCGGGGAGCTGTTTTTT. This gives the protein CASSRRTGGNTGELFF.

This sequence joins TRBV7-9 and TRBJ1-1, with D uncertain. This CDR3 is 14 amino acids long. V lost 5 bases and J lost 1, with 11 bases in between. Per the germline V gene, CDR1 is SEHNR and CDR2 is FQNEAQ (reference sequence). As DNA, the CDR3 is TGTGCCAGCAGCCTAGGACTGGGGAACACTGAAGCTTTCTTT. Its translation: CASSLGLGNTEAFF.

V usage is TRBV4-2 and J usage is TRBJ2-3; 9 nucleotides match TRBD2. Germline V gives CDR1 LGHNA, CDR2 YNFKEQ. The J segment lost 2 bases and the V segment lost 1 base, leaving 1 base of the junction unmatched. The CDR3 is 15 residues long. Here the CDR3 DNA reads TGTGCCAGCAGCCAAGGACTAGCGGACACAGATACGCAGTATTTT. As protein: CASSQGLADTDTQYF.

The CDR3 DNA follows: TGCGCCAGCAGCTTGGAACAGGGGGTATACTACGAGCAGTACTTC. Translation: CASSLEQGVYYEQYF. The chain is built from TRBV5-1 and TRBJ2-7, with TRBD1 matching over 8 bases. The CDR3 runs to 15 residues. Germline CDR1 SGHRS, CDR2 YFSETQ. With 0 bases clipped from V and 3 bases from J, the junction kept 5 bases outside the gene matches.